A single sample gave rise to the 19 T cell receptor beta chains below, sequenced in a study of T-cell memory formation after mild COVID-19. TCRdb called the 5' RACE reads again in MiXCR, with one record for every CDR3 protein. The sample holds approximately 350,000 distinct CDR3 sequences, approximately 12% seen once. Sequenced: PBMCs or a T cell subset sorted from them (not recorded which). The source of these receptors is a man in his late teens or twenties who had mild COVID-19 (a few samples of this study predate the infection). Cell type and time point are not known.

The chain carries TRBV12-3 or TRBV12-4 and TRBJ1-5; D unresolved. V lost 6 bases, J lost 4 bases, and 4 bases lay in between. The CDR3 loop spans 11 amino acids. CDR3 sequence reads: CASSANQPQHF. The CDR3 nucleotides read TGTGCCAGCAGCGCAAATCAGCCCCAGCATTTT.

The CDR3 loop reads CASSAQPGQTSSGNTIYF. The CDR3, as DNA: TGTGCCAGCAGTGCTCAACCGGGACAGACAAGCTCTGGAAACACCATATATTTT. This sequence joins TRBV6-6 and TRBJ1-3; 7 bases are a match to TRBD1. Per the germline V gene, CDR1 is MNHNY and CDR2 is SVGAGI (reference sequence). Trimming removed 5 bases from V and 0 bases from J; junction bases left unmatched: 13. There are 18 residues in the CDR3.

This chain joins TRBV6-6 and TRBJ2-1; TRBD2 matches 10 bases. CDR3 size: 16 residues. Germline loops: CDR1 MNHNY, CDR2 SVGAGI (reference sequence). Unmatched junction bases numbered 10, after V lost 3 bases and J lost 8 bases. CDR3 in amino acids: CASSYGASGGGDEQFF. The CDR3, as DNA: TGTGCCAGCAGTTATGGGGCTAGCGGGGGTGGCGATGAGCAGTTCTTC.

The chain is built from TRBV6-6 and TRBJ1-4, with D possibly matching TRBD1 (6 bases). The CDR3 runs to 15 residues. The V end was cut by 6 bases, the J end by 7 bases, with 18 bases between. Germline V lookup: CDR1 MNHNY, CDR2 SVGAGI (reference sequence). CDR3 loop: CASSYPGAMLEKLFF. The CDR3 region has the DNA TGTGCCAGCAGCTACCCGGGGGCCATGCTTGAAAAACTGTTTTTT.

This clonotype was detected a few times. The CDR3 is CASSLAGTGPREKLFF. The CDR3 DNA sequence: TGTGCCAGCAGCTTGGCAGGGACAGGCCCCAGGGAAAAACTGTTTTTT. J is TRBJ1-4 and V is TRBV5-6; 8 nucleotides line up with TRBD1. With 0 bases clipped from V and 8 bases from J, the junction kept 9 bases outside the gene matches. Germline lookup yields CDR1 SGHDT and CDR2 YYEEEE. The CDR3 length is 16 residues.

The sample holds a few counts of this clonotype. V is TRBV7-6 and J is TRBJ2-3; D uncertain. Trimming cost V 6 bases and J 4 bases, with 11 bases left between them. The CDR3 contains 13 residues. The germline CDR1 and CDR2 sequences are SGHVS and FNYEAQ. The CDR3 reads CASRGLGADTQYF. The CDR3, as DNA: TGTGCCAGCAGGGGTTTAGGTGCAGATACGCAGTATTTT. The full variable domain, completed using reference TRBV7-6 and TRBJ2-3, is GAGVSQSPRYKVTKRGQDVALRCDPISGHVSLYWYRQALGQGPEFLTYFNYEAQQDKSGLPNDRFSAERPEGSISTLTIQRTEQRDSAMYRCASRGLGADTQYFGPGTRLTVL.

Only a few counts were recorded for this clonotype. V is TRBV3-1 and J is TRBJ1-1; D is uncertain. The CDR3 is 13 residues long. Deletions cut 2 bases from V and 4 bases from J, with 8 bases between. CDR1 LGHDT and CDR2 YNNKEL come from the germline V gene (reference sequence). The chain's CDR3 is CASSQPGITEAFF. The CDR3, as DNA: TGTGCCAGCAGCCAACCGGGGATCACTGAAGCTTTCTTT.

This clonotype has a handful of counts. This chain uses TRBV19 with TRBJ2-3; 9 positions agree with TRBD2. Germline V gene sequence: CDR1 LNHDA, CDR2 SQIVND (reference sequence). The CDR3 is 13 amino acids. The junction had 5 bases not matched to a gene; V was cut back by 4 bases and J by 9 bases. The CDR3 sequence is CASSSGGANTQYF. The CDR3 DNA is TGTGCCAGTAGTAGCGGGGGGGCCAACACGCAGTATTTT.

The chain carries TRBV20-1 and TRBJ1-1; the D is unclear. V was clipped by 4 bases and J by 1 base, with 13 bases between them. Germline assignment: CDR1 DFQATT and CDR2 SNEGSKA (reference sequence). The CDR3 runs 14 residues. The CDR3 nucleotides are TGCAGTGCTAATGTCTTAGGGAGGAACACTGAAGCTTTCTTT. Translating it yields CSANVLGRNTEAFF.

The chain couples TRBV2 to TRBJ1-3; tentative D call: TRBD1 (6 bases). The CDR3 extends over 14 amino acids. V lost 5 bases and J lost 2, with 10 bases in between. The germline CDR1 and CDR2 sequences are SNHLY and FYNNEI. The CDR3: CASSFRTAGNTIYF. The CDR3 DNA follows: TGTGCCAGCAGTTTTCGGACAGCTGGAAACACCATATATTTT. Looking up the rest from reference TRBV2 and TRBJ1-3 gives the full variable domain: EPEVTQTPSHQVTQMGQEVILRCVPISNHLYFYWYRQILGQKVEFLVSFYNNEISEKSEIFDDQFSVERPDGSNFTLKIRSTKLEDSAMYFCASSFRTAGNTIYFGEGSWLTVV.

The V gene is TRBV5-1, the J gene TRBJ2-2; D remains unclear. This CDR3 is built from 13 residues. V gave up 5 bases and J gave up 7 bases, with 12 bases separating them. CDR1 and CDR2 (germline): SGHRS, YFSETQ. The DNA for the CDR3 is TGCGCCAGCAGGGGCCCCGAGGACGGGGAGCTGTTTTTT. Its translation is CASRGPEDGELFF. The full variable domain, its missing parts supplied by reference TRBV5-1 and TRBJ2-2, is KAGVTQTPRYLIKTRGQQVTLSCSPISGHRSVSWYQQTPGQGLQFLFEYFSETQRNKGNFPGRFSGRQFSNSRSEMNVSTLELGDSALYLCASRGPEDGELFFGEGSRLTVL.

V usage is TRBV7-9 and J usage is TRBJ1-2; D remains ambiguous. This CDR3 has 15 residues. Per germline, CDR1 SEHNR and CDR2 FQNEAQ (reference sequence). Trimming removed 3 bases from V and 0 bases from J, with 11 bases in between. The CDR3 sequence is CASSFGKDANYGYTF. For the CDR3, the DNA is TGTGCCAGCAGCTTTGGGAAGGACGCTAACTATGGCTACACCTTC.

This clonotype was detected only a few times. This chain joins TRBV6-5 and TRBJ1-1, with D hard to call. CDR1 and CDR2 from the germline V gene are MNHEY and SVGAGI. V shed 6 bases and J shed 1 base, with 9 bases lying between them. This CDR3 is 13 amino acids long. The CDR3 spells CASRDGENTEAFF. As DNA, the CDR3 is TGTGCCAGCAGGGACGGGGAGAACACTGAAGCTTTCTTT.

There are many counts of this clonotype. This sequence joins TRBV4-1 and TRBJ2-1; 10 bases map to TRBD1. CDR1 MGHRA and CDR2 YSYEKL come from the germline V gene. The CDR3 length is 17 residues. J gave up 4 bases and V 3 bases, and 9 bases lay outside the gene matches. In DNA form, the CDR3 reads TGCGCCAGCAGCCACTTAGGACAGGGGGTCGGGTACAATGAGCAGTTCTTC. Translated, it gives CASSHLGQGVGYNEQFF.

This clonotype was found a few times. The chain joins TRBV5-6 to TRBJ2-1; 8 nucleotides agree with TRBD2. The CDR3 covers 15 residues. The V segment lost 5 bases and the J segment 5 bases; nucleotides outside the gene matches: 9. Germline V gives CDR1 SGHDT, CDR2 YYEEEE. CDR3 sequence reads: CASRLRLAGHNEQFF. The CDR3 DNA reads TGTGCCAGCAGATTAAGGTTAGCGGGGCACAATGAGCAGTTCTTC.

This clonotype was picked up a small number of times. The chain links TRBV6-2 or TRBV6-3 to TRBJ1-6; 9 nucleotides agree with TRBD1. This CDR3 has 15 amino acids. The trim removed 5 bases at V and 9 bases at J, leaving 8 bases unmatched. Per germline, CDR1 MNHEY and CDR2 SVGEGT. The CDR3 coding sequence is TGTGCCAGCAGTAAAGCGGGACAGGGCGTTTCACCCCTCCACTTT. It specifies CASSKAGQGVSPLHF.

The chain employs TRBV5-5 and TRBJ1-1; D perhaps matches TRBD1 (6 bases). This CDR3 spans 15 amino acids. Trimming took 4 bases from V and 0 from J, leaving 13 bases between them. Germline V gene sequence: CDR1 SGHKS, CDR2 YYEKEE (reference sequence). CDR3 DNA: TGTGCCAGCAGCCCTCTGACAGGATTGAACACTGAAGCTTTCTTT. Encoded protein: CASSPLTGLNTEAFF.

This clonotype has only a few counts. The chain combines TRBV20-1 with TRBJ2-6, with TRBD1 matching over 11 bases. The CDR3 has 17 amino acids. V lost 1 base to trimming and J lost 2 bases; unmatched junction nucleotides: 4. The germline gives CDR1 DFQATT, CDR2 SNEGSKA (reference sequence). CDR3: CSARGDRGYPGANVLTF. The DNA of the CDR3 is TGCAGTGCTAGAGGGGACAGGGGGTATCCTGGGGCCAACGTCCTGACTTTC.

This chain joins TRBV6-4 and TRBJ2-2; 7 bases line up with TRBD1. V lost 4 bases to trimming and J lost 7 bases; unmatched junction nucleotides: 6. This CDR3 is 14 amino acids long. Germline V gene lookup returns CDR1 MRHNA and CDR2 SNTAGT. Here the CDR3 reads CASSVEGGIGELFF. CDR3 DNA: TGTGCCAGCAGTGTTGAAGGGGGCATCGGGGAGCTGTTTTTT.